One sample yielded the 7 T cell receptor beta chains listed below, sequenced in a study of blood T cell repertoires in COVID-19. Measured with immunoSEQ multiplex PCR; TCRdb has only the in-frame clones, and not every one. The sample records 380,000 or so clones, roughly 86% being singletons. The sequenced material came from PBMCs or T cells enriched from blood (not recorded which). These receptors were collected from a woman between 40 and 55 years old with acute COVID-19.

The CDR3, as DNA: TGTGCCAGCTCACCACCCCTAGCGGGGGGGTTTAATGAGCAGTTCTTC. It encodes CASSPPLAGGFNEQFF. This chain joins TRBV18 and TRBJ2-1; 12 bases are a match to TRBD2. Looked up from germline, CDR1 is KGHSH and CDR2 is LQKENI. V lost 0 bases to trimming and J lost 7 bases; unmatched junction nucleotides: 4. The CDR3 loop spans 16 amino acids.

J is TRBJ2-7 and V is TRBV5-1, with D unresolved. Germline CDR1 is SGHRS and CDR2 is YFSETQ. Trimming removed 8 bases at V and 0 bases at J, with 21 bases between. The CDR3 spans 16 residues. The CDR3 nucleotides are TGCGCCAGTCGGGTCGGCGTAGGTTCCGACTCCTACGAGCAGTACTTC. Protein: CASRVGVGSDSYEQYF.

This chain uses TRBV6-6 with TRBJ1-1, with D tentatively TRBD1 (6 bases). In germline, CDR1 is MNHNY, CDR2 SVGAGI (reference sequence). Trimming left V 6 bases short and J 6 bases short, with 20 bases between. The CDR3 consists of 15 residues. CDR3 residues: CASRVSDRSGPEAFF. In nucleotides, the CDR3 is TGTGCCAGCAGAGTATCCGACAGGTCGGGTCCTGAAGCTTTCTTT.

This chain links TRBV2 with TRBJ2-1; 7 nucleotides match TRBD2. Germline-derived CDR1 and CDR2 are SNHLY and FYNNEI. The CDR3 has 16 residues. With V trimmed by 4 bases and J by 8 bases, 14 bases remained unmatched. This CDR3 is CASSASGTRLAHEQFF. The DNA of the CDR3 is TGTGCCAGCAGTGCATCAGGGACGCGACTAGCCCATGAGCAGTTCTTC.

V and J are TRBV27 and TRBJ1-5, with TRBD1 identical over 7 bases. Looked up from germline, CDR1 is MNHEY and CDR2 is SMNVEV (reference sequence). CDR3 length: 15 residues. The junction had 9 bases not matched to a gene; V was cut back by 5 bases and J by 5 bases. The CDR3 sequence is CASSKRTGDYQPQHF. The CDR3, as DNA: TGTGCCAGCAGTAAAAGGACAGGAGATTATCAGCCCCAGCATTTT.

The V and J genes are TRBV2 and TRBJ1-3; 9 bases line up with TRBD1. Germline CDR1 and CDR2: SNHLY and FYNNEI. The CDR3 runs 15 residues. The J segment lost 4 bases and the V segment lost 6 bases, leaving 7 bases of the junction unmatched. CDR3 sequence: CASRPGQGAGNTIYF. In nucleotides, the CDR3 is TGTGCCAGCAGGCCGGGACAGGGAGCAGGAAACACCATATATTTT.

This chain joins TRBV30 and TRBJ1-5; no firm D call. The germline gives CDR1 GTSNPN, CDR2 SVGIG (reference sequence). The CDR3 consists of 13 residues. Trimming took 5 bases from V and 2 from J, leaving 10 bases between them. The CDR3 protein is CAWEGSGNQPQHF. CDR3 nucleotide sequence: TGTGCCTGGGAGGGCTCGGGCAATCAGCCCCAGCATTTT.